This TCR beta chain was captured by sequencing in a study of CD8 T cells in Susac syndrome. Study findings and constraints: It was acknowledged by the study that relatively few individuals were included in its TCR sequencing and HLA analysis.

RNA, at about 0.5 to 1 ug, was reverse transcribed with random hexamers. Across 54 Vbeta and 13 Jbeta, TCR beta CDR3 was amplified with immunoSEQ multiplex PCR. TCRdb analysed the immunoSEQ multiplex PCR reads with MiXCR anew, one entry per CDR3 protein. This sample has fewer than 350,000 distinct CDR3 sequences; 89% occur once, and the top ten carry about 0.17%. The TEMRA cells underwent FACS enrichment, while the CD8+ and CD4+ T cells underwent negative isolation. Details on this clonotype: Antigen specificity is unknown.

The CDR3 loop spans 15 amino acids. V shed 1 base and J shed 0 bases, with 7 bases lying between them. Per germline, CDR1 LGHNA and CDR2 YSLEER. The chain carries TRBV4-3 and TRBJ1-3; D is unclear. The receptor's source is a human donor with multiple sclerosis. The sample comprised CD8+ T cells from PBMCs. The CDR3: CASSQGPRSGNTIYF. The CDR3 nucleotides are TGCGCCAGCAGCCAAGGTCCACGCTCTGGAAACACCATATATTTT.